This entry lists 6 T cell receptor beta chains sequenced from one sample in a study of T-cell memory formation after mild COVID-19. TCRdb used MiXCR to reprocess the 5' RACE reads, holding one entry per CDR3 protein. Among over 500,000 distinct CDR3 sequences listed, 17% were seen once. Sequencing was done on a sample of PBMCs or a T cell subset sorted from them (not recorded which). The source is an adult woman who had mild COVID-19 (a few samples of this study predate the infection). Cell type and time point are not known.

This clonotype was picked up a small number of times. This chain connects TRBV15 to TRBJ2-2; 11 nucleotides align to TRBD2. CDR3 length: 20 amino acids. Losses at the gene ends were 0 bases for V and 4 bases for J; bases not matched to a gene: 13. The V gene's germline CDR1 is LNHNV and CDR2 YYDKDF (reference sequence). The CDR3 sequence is CATSRDLWLAGGVSTGELFF. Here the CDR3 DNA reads TGTGCCACCAGCAGAGATCTCTGGCTAGCGGGGGGTGTGAGCACCGGGGAGCTGTTTTTT.

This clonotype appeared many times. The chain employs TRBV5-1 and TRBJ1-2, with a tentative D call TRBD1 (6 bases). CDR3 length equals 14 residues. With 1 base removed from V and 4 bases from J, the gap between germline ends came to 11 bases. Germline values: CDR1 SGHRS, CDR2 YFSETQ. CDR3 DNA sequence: TGCGCCAGCAGCTTGACGACAGGCAGCTATGGCTACACCTTC. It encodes CASSLTTGSYGYTF. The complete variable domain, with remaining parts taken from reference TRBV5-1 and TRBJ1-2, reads KAGVTQTPRYLIKTRGQQVTLSCSPISGHRSVSWYQQTPGQGLQFLFEYFSETQRNKGNFPGRFSGRQFSNSRSEMNVSTLELGDSALYLCASSLTTGSYGYTFGSGTRLTVV.

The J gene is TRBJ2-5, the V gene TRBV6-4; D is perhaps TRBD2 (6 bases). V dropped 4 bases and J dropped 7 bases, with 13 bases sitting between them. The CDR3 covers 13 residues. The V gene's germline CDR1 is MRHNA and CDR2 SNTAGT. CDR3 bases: TGTGCCAGCAGTGGTCTAGCGCTAGGGACCCAGTACTTC. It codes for CASSGLALGTQYF.

Written as DNA, the CDR3 is TGCGCCAGCAGCCAAGGTACAGGGAGCGAGCAGTACTTC. Translating gives CASSQGTGSEQYF. V gene TRBV4-3 combines with J gene TRBJ2-7, with D possibly being TRBD1 (6 bases). The CDR3 loop spans 13 amino acids. V lost 1 base to trimming and J lost 6 bases, with 10 bases between them. CDR1 and CDR2 (germline): LGHNA, YSLEER.

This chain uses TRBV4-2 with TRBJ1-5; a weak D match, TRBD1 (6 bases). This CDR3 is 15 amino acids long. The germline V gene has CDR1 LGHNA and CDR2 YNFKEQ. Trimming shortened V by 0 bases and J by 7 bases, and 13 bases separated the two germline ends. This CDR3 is CASSQDSTGRQPQHF. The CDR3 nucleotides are TGTGCCAGCAGCCAAGATAGCACAGGGAGGCAGCCCCAGCATTTT.

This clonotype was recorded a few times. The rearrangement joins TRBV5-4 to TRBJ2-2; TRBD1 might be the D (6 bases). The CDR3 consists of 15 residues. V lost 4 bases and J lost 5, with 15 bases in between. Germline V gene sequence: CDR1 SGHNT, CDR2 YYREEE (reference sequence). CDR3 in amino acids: CASSAGSGATGELFF. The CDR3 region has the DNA TGTGCCAGCAGCGCCGGGTCAGGGGCGACCGGGGAGCTGTTTTTT.